This T cell receptor (beta chain) was found in a study of blood T cells in healthy people across ages. A J-beta primer mix and a sample-barcoded 5' primer were used in a second PCR of roughly 7 to 12 cycles. TCRdb itself ran the 5' RACE reads through MiXCR, one entry per CDR3 protein. Counted here are fewer than 1,200,000 distinct CDR3 sequences, about 25% occurring once; the ten biggest clones make up around 0.75%. The CDR3 has 14 amino acids. V lost 4 bases to trimming and J lost 7 bases, with 14 bases between them. The germline gives CDR1 SGHDN, CDR2 FVKESK. These records were also assigned to another study, of T cells of mothers and their children.

This sequence joins TRBV14 and TRBJ1-5; D is undetermined. The clonotype comes from a girl aged 2 to 9 in good health. The material sequenced was blood. CDR3 in DNA: TGTGCCAGCAGCCGGGGTACCGGCGGACAGCCCCAGCATTTT. Amino acid sequence: CASSRGTGGQPQHF.